This is a list of T cell receptor beta chains from one sample in a study of CD4 T cells in relation to SARS-CoV-2 and coronaviruses. This table comes from immunoSEQ multiplex PCR, and its TCRdb copy is limited to in-frame clones, with some not included. The sample gives around 35,000 clones, approximately 83% of which show up once; over 3% is in the top ten. The sequencing input was memory CD4+ T cells from PBMCs. The receptors stem from an adult with COVID-19. CDR3s include the opening cysteine and the closing phenylalanine or tryptophan. Each record gives: clone size, D gene, V gene, J gene, CDR3 protein, CDR3 DNA. D genes are given only for firm matches. Not all rows give a size; the values are once, few, many and, for expanded clones, a class.

.,.,TRBV9,TRBJ1-5,CASSGGGNQPQHF,TGTGCCAGCAGCGGGGGAGGGAATCAGCCCCAGCATTTT
.,.,TRBV19,TRBJ1-1,CASSAGGGGSTEAFF,TGTGCCAGTAGTGCCGGGGGGGGTGGTAGCACTGAAGCTTTCTTT
.,TRBD1,TRBV5-1,TRBJ2-3,CASSGRTGPDTQYF,TGCGCCAGCAGCGGAAGGACAGGTCCAGATACGCAGTATTTT
.,.,TRBV5-8,TRBJ2-7,CASRHRGRAYEQYF,TGTGCCAGCAGACACCGGGGCAGGGCGTACGAGCAGTACTTC
.,TRBD1,TRBV6-5,TRBJ1-1,CASSYLTGEASFEAFF,TGTGCCAGCAGTTACCTGACAGGGGAAGCCTCTTTTGAAGCTTTCTTT
few,TRBD2,TRBV7-9,TRBJ2-5,CASSLVLAGVETQYF,TGTGCCAGCAGCTTGGTACTAGCGGGAGTGGAGACCCAGTACTTC
.,.,TRBV7-9,TRBJ1-6,CASSLTQQFNSPLHF,TGTGCCAGCAGCTTAACTCAGCAGTTTAATTCACCCCTCCACTTT
.,.,TRBV3-1/TRBV3-2,TRBJ1-2,CASSPGGGIGYTF,TGTGCCAGCAGCCCGGGAGGGGGAATCGGCTACACCTTC
.,.,TRBV19,TRBJ1-5,CASSKGQSYNQPQHF,TGTGCCAGTAGTAAGGGACAAAGTTACAATCAGCCCCAGCATTTT
once,TRBD1,TRBV6-4,TRBJ2-3,CASSDSGQGSDTQYF,TGTGCCAGCAGTGACTCGGGACAGGGGTCAGATACGCAGTATTTT
once,TRBD1,TRBV4-2,TRBJ1-2,CASSQDLGGQGHGYTF,TGTGCCAGCAGCCAAGATCTAGGGGGACAGGGGCATGGCTACACCTTC
.,.,TRBV2,TRBJ2-4,CASSVAVKNIQYF,TGTGCCAGCAGTGTAGCGGTCAAAAACATTCAGTACTTC
.,.,TRBV3-1/TRBV3-2,TRBJ2-1,CASTYDNEQFF,TGTGCCAGCACTTACGACAATGAGCAGTTCTTC
.,.,TRBV20-1,TRBJ2-5,CSARPQETQYF,TGCAGTGCTAGGCCACAAGAGACCCAGTACTTC
.,TRBD1,TRBV18,TRBJ1-5,CASSPAGGHQPQHF,TGTGCCAGCTCACCAGCAGGGGGCCATCAGCCCCAGCATTTT
.,TRBD1,TRBV3-1/TRBV3-2,TRBJ2-6,CASSLRQGMAGANVLTF,TGTGCCAGCAGCCTCCGACAGGGGATGGCTGGGGCCAACGTCCTGACTTTC